The 8 T cell receptor beta chains listed next were all sequenced from one sample in a study of beta chain features in type 1 diabetes. As every portion of the isolated RNA was reverse transcribed, the sequencing read expressed TCRB transcripts. Produced via immunoSEQ multiplex PCR; TCRdb's table is partial and in-frame only. The sample includes about 900,000 clones, under 20% of them seen just once. Material for sequencing was naive CD4+ T cells from blood. The receptors here all came from a woman under 30 in good health.

This rearrangement joins TRBV28 to TRBJ1-1; tentative D call: TRBD1 (5 bases). Germline V CDR1 and CDR2: MDHEN, SYDVKM. CDR3 length: 20 amino acids. With 7 bases removed from V and 4 bases from J, the gap between germline ends came to 34 bases. CDR3 coding DNA: TGTGCCAGCACCAAGGAGTTGGGGGTCCCCTACACAAGTATGAGCACTGAAGCTTTCTTT. Translated, it gives CASTKELGVPYTSMSTEAFF.

This clone has just a few counts. This sequence joins TRBV6-6 and TRBJ2-2; TRBD2 matches 10 bases. V dropped 11 bases and J dropped 6; count of bases not matched to a gene: 15. The CDR3 is 16 residues long. Germline V gives CDR1 MNHNY, CDR2 SVGAGI (reference sequence). The CDR3, as DNA: TGTGCCGCAGCCGGCCCAGCGGGAGGGCTCCCCGGGGAGCTGTTTTTT. It translates to CAAAGPAGGLPGELFF.

This clone occurred a few times. The chain employs TRBV2 and TRBJ2-1; 7 positions match TRBD1. The CDR3 contains 15 residues. V shed 11 bases, J shed 6 bases, and the junction held 16 bases outside the gene matches. Germline V lookup: CDR1 SNHLY, CDR2 FYNNEI. The chain's CDR3 is CAGNQQGIAFNEQFF. The CDR3 DNA reads TGTGCCGGAAACCAACAGGGGATCGCCTTCAATGAGCAGTTCTTC.

J is TRBJ2-5 and V is TRBV19; the match to TRBD1 covers 11 bases. Germline-derived CDR1 and CDR2 are LNHDA and SQIVND (reference sequence). The CDR3 covers 14 residues. The J segment lost 5 bases and the V segment lost 4 bases, leaving 3 bases of the junction unmatched. The CDR3 here is CASSKGQGVETQYF. CDR3 DNA sequence: TGTGCCAGTAGTAAGGGACAGGGGGTTGAGACCCAGTACTTC.

This clone was observed a few times. DNA of the CDR3: TGTGCCAGCAGCTTGGTTATGACTAGCGGTCGCACAGATACGCAGTATTTT. It yields the protein CASSLVMTSGRTDTQYF. This chain uses TRBV5-4 with TRBJ2-3; 9 bases map to TRBD2. The CDR3 has 17 amino acids. Trimming took 0 bases from V and 1 from J; bases not matched to a gene: 6. Germline V lookup: CDR1 SGHNT, CDR2 YYREEE (reference sequence).

V usage is TRBV7-3 and J usage is TRBJ1-3, with TRBD1 identical over 7 bases. The CDR3 loop spans 17 amino acids. Germline lookup yields CDR1 SGHTA and CDR2 FQGTGA. The V segment lost 5 bases and the J segment 0 bases; nucleotides outside the gene matches: 10. The CDR3 bases are TGTGCCAGCAGCCCCCGGACAGGAGATCCCTCTGGAAACACCATATATTTT. Its protein product is CASSPRTGDPSGNTIYF.

The chain combines TRBV5-1 with TRBJ2-7, with 8 nucleotides matching TRBD2. The J segment lost 4 bases and the V segment lost 4 bases, leaving 10 bases of the junction unmatched. The CDR3 sequence is 15 residues long. Per germline, CDR1 SGHRS and CDR2 YFSETQ. For the CDR3, the DNA is TGCGCCAGCAGCCCCAGCGGGGGAGTCCTATACGAGCAGTACTTC. Its protein product is CASSPSGGVLYEQYF.

The chain couples TRBV27 to TRBJ1-1; D not certain. CDR1 is MNHEY, CDR2 SMNVEV, per germline (reference sequence). The V gene lost 6 bases and the J gene lost 1 base, with 15 bases spanning the gap. There are 15 residues in the CDR3. CDR3 nucleotides: TGTGCCAGCAGGGCAGCTTTGTGGGAGAACACTGAAGCTTTCTTT. It translates to CASRAALWENTEAFF.